The 4 T cell receptor beta chains reported below all come from one sample, sequenced in a study of T cells in Graves' hyperthyroidism and ophthalmopathy. Amplification targeted TCR beta CDR3 regions from RNA transcripts. The HTBI set primed first-round TCR CDR3 RT-PCR. TCRdb called the multiplex PCR reads again in MiXCR, with one record for every CDR3 protein. The profile shows approximately 360,000 distinct CDR3 sequences, around a sixth of them singletons. The source material was blood. The source is a young woman with Graves' hyperthyroidism that later progressed to Graves' ophthalmopathy.

The V and J genes are TRBV30 and TRBJ1-1; 7 bases match TRBD1. CDR1 is GTSNPN and CDR2 is SVGIG in the germline V gene (reference sequence). Losses at the gene ends were 4 bases for V and 5 bases for J; bases not matched to a gene: 7. The CDR3 loop spans 13 amino acids. The CDR3 protein is CAWTRGGRTEAFF. CDR3 DNA sequence: TGTGCCTGGACCCGAGGGGGCCGGACTGAAGCTTTCTTT.

This clonotype was seen a handful of times. The J gene is TRBJ2-1, the V gene TRBV7-6; possible D gene TRBD2, 6 bases. Trimming removed 4 bases from V and 4 bases from J, with 8 bases in between. The CDR3 loop spans 13 amino acids. Germline-derived CDR1 and CDR2 are SGHVS and FNYEAQ. CDR3 DNA sequence: TGTGCCAGCAGCTCGGCGGGGTACAATGAGCAGTTCTTC. It encodes CASSSAGYNEQFF. Full variable domain (rest looked up from reference TRBV7-6 and TRBJ2-1): GAGVSQSPRYKVTKRGQDVALRCDPISGHVSLYWYRQALGQGPEFLTYFNYEAQQDKSGLPNDRFSAERPEGSISTLTIQRTEQRDSAMYRCASSSAGYNEQFFGPGTRLTVL.

This clonotype has only a few counts. V usage is TRBV7-9 and J usage is TRBJ1-1; possibly TRBD1 for D (5 bases). This CDR3 is 14 amino acids long. Germline V gene lookup returns CDR1 SEHNR and CDR2 FQNEAQ (reference sequence). V shed 5 bases and J shed 5 bases, with 15 bases lying between them. The CDR3: CASSRGVEGTEAFF. The CDR3 DNA reads as TGTGCCAGCAGCCGGGGCGTGGAGGGGACTGAAGCTTTCTTT.

A few counts support this clonotype. CDR3 loop: CASSPRGTTTYEQYF. In nucleotides, the CDR3 is TGTGCCAGCTCGCCCCGAGGGACTACAACATACGAGCAGTACTTC. This chain connects TRBV18 to TRBJ2-7, with 7 bases identical to TRBD2. With V trimmed by 6 bases and J by 4 bases, 12 bases remained unmatched. The length of the CDR3 is 15 residues. Germline lookup yields CDR1 KGHSH and CDR2 LQKENI.